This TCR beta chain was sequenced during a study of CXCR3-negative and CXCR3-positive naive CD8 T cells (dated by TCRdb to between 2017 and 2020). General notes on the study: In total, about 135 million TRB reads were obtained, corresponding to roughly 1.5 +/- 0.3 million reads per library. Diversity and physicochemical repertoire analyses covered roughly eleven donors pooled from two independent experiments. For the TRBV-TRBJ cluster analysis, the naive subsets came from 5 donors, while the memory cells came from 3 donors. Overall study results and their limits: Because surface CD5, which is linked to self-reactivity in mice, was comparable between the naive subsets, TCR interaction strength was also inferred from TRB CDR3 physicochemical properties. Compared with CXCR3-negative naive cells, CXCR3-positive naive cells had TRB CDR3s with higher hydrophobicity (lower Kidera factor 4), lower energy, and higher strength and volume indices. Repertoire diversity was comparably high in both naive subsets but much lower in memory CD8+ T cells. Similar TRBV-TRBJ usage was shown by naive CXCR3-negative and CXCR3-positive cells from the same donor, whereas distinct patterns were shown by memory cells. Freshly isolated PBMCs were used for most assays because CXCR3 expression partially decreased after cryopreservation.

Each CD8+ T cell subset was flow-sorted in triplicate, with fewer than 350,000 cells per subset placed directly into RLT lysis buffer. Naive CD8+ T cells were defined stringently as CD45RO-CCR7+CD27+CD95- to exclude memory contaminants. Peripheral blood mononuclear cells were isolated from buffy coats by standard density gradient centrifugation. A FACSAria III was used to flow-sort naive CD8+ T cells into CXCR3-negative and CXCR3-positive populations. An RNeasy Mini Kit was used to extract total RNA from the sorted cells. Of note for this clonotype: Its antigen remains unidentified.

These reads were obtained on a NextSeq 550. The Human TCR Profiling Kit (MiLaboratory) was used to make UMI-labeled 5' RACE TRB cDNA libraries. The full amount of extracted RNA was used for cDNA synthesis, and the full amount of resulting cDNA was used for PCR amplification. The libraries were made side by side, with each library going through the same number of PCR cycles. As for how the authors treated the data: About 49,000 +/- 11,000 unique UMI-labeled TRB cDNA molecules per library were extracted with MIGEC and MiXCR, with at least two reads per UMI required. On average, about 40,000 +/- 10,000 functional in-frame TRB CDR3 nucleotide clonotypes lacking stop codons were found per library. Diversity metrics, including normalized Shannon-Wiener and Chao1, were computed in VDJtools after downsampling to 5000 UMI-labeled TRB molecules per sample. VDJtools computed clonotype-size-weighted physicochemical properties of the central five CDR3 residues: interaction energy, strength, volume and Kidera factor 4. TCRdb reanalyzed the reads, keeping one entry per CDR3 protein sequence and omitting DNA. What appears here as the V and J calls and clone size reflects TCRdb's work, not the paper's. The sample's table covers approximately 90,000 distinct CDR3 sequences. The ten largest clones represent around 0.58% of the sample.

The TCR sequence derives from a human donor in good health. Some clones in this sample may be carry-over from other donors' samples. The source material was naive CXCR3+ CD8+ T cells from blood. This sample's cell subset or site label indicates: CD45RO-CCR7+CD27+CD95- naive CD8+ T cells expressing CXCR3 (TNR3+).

The CDR3 corresponds to CASSYDGNTIYF. Recombination connected TRBV6-5 to TRBJ1-3. CDR3 length: 12 amino acids, cysteine to phenylalanine. DNA for this receptor is not on file. CDR1 and CDR2 are read off the germline V gene as MNHEY and SVGAGI.